This T cell receptor beta chain was observed in a study of beta chain features in type 1 diabetes. Germline CDR1 SGHTA, CDR2 FQGNSA. CDR3 length: 11 residues. The V end lost 6 bases, the J end lost 6 bases, and 9 bases lay between the germline ends. One heparinised draw, averaging around 0.12 L, was taken per donor. Many counts were recorded for this clone. Its specificity is not known. The investigators reverse transcribed all of the isolated RNA, so they sequenced expressed TCRB transcripts. TCRdb keeps only in-frame clones here, not all; method: immunoSEQ multiplex PCR. The table records approximately 150,000 clones, less than 11% of them present only once. General study results and limits: Researchers caution that PCR might favor shorter templates, equally among patients and controls. The naive, central memory and Treg TCRB repertoires looked more alike in patients than they did in healthy donors.

The chain uses TRBV7-2 and TRBJ2-7; weak D call: TRBD2 (5 bases). The sample was naive CD4+ T cells from blood. This clonotype originated in a young man in good health. The CDR3 region is CASRSGIEQYF. CDR3 nucleotide sequence: TGTGCCAGCAGATCCGGGATCGAGCAGTACTTC.